These 18 T cell receptor beta chains originate from one sample sequenced in a study of technical replicates of blood from a handful of donors. Generated by immunoSEQ multiplex PCR, the TCRdb table keeps only in-frame clones and is missing some. The repertoire consists of around 80,000 clones, with 95% to 98% occurring once and the leading ten covering roughly 0.16%. Source material: T cells isolated from PBMCs. Source of these receptors: a human donor in good health.

The chain couples TRBV11-3 to TRBJ2-3; D may be TRBD1 (6 bases). The CDR3 spans 14 residues. With 6 bases removed from V and 0 bases from J, the gap between germline ends came to 10 bases. Per the germline V gene, CDR1 is SGHNT and CDR2 is YENEEA. The CDR3 region is CASSTDRSTDTQYF. CDR3 bases: TGTGCCAGCAGTACGGACAGAAGCACAGATACGCAGTATTTT. Using reference TRBV11-3 and TRBJ2-3 for the parts outside the CDR3, the full variable domain is EAGVVQSPRYKIIEKKQPVAFWCNPISGHNTLYWYLQNLGQGPELLIRYENEEAVDDSQLPKDRFSAERLKGVDSTLKIQPAELGDSAVYLCASSTDRSTDTQYFGPGTRLTVL.

This chain joins TRBV10-1 and TRBJ2-5, with 9 bases that match TRBD2. The CDR3 has 15 amino acids. V shed 3 bases and J 7 bases; nucleotides not matched to a gene: 9. CDR1 and CDR2 (germline): WNHNN, SYGVQD (reference sequence). The chain's CDR3 is CASSDSTSGFRTQYF. CDR3 nucleotides: TGCGCCAGCAGTGACTCGACTAGCGGCTTTCGGACCCAGTACTTC.

The CDR3 loop reads CASSLVALLGEQFF. In DNA form, the CDR3 reads TGTGCCAGCAGCTTAGTAGCCCTTTTGGGTGAGCAGTTCTTC. The rearrangement joins TRBV7-2 to TRBJ2-1, with D unclear. Germline loops: CDR1 SGHTA, CDR2 FQGNSA. The CDR3 contains 14 residues. V was shortened by 1 base and J by 9 bases, with 13 bases between the two germline ends.

The genes are TRBV11-3 and TRBJ1-1, with D hard to call. The CDR3 runs 14 residues. Germline CDR1 is SGHNT and CDR2 is YENEEA. The ends were cut back, 0 bases at V and 4 bases at J, with 9 bases in the middle. The CDR3 sequence is CASSLDPGVTEAFF. Written as DNA, the CDR3 is TGTGCCAGCAGCTTAGATCCCGGGGTCACTGAAGCTTTCTTT.

The chain combines TRBV6-5 with TRBJ2-7, with D perhaps TRBD1 (6 bases). From germline, CDR1 is MNHEY and CDR2 SVGAGI. CDR3 length: 16 amino acids. Trimming removed 2 bases at V and 3 bases at J, with 17 bases between. The CDR3 nucleotides read TGTGCCAGCAGTTACCTCCCGACAGGTGACGTCTACGAGCAGTACTTC. Translated: CASSYLPTGDVYEQYF.

This chain uses TRBV5-1 with TRBJ1-5; possible D gene TRBD1, 5 bases. V was clipped by 5 bases and J by 5 bases, with 17 bases between them. CDR3 size: 15 residues. Germline CDR1 and CDR2: SGHRS and YFSETQ. The CDR3 sequence: CASSLDRGSDQPQHF. The CDR3 region has the DNA TGCGCCAGCAGTCTTGATAGGGGCTCAGATCAGCCCCAGCATTTT.

The chain is built from TRBV4-2 and TRBJ2-1; possibly TRBD1 for D (6 bases). The CDR3 is made up of 15 amino acids. Germline values: CDR1 LGHNA, CDR2 YNFKEQ. The V gene lost 2 bases and the J gene lost 3 bases, with 11 bases spanning the gap. The DNA for the CDR3 is TGTGCCAGCAGCCAACTCCGGGACAACTACAATGAGCAGTTCTTC. Translated, it gives CASSQLRDNYNEQFF.

This chain connects TRBV7-6 to TRBJ2-7, with D perhaps TRBD2 (6 bases). Germline V lookup: CDR1 SGHVS, CDR2 FNYEAQ. The CDR3 is 14 amino acids. The V and J ends lost 1 base and 6 bases respectively, with 13 bases between them. The CDR3 nucleotides are TGTGCCAGCAGCTTAGGGCGGGGTCCCGCCGAGCAGTACTTC. Translation gives CASSLGRGPAEQYF.

V gene TRBV15 combines with J gene TRBJ2-5; 8 bases are shared with TRBD2. The V gene end was trimmed by 1 base and the J gene end by 6 bases; junction bases not matched to a gene: 4. This CDR3 contains 14 residues. The germline V gene has CDR1 LNHNV and CDR2 YYDKDF (reference sequence). The CDR3 sequence is CATSRVGGEKTQYF. Written as DNA, the CDR3 is TGTGCCACCAGCAGAGTCGGGGGGGAGAAGACCCAGTACTTC.

This chain links TRBV14 with TRBJ2-1; tentatively, D is TRBD1 (5 bases). CDR3 length equals 15 residues. Trimming cost V 1 base and J 4 bases, with 11 bases left between them. Germline V gene data show CDR1 as SGHDN and CDR2 as FVKESK. CDR3 amino acids: CASSQGVGLYNEQFF. Written as DNA, the CDR3 is TGTGCCAGCAGCCAAGGGGTGGGGCTTTACAATGAGCAGTTCTTC.

The rearrangement links TRBV19 to TRBJ2-2; 7 bases are a match to TRBD2. The V gene's germline CDR1 is LNHDA and CDR2 SQIVND (reference sequence). The CDR3 has 13 amino acids. The V and J ends lost 4 bases and 4 bases, in that order; junction bases with no gene match: 0. The CDR3 DNA is TGTGCCAGTAGTACTAGCGGCACCGGGGAGCTGTTTTTT. It codes for CASSTSGTGELFF.

Written as DNA, the CDR3 is TGTGCCAGCAGCCAAGATGGAGAGACTAGCGGCTACGAGCAGTACTTC. It codes for CASSQDGETSGYEQYF. The chain joins TRBV4-2 to TRBJ2-7, with 9 bases lining up with TRBD2. The CDR3 runs to 16 residues. V trimming: 0 bases; J trimming: 3 bases; junction bases outside the gene matches: 6. Germline V gene data show CDR1 as LGHNA and CDR2 as YNFKEQ.

J is TRBJ2-7 and V is TRBV10-3; D is undetermined. This CDR3 has 13 amino acids. Trimming took 0 bases from V and 5 from J, leaving 8 bases between them. CDR1 is ENHRY and CDR2 is SYGVKD in the germline V gene. The CDR3 nucleotides read TGTGCCATCAGTGAGTCCCCAGAGGACGAGCAGTACTTC. Translating it yields CAISESPEDEQYF.

J is TRBJ2-3 and V is TRBV5-6; TRBD2 matches at 11 bases. After removal of 3 bases from V and 3 bases from J, the junction contained 3 bases not matched to a gene. Germline CDR1 is SGHDT and CDR2 is YYEEEE. The CDR3 has 15 amino acids. The CDR3 DNA is TGTGCCAGCAGCTACGGACTAGCGGGTACAGATACGCAGTATTTT. Its protein is CASSYGLAGTDTQYF.

CDR3 sequence reads: CASSQDGGAVYEQYF. The CDR3 nucleotides read TGTGCCAGCAGCCAAGATGGGGGGGCCGTCTACGAGCAGTACTTC. The chain has TRBV4-2 and TRBJ2-7, with a possible D match to TRBD2 (7 bases). V was shortened by 0 bases and J by 3 bases, with 12 bases between the two germline ends. Germline V lookup: CDR1 LGHNA, CDR2 YNFKEQ. The CDR3 runs to 15 residues.

The rearrangement joins TRBV18 to TRBJ1-2; 10 nucleotides match TRBD1. The V segment lost 2 bases and the J segment 7 bases; nucleotides outside the gene matches: 7. Germline values: CDR1 KGHSH, CDR2 LQKENI. The CDR3 totals 15 residues. As DNA, the CDR3 is TGTGCCAGCTCACCATCGACGGGACAGGGGCTTGGCTACACCTTC. Translation: CASSPSTGQGLGYTF.

As regards this clone: One end of the junction varies from germline; a read error may be responsible. The chain uses TRBV27 and TRBJ2-5, with D uncertain. Germline assignment: CDR1 MNHEY and CDR2 SMNVEV (reference sequence). The CDR3 covers 13 residues. The DNA for the CDR3 is TGTGCCAGCAGTTTGGGCACGTCCCTACTCCGACACTTC. It specifies CASSLGTSLLRHF.

This sequence joins TRBV2 and TRBJ1-2, with D perhaps matching TRBD1 (6 bases). Germline lookup yields CDR1 SNHLY and CDR2 FYNNEI. V lost 1 base to trimming and J lost 7 bases, with 19 bases between them. There are 16 residues in the CDR3. The CDR3: CASSEVRGRQNPGYTF. Written as DNA, the CDR3 is TGTGCCAGCAGTGAAGTCAGGGGTAGACAGAATCCTGGCTACACCTTC.